This TCR beta chain was observed in a study of blood T cell repertoires in COVID-19 (dated by TCRdb to the early 2020s). Concerning the study at large: Samples covering the acute and convalescent phases of COVID-19 were provided by collaborators in the United States, Italy and Spain. The prospective study material was composed of cDNA or gDNA derived from T cells, B-cell-depleted T cells, or PBMCs. Subjects who had been exposed to COVID-19, were actively infected with it, or had recovered from it provided the deeply sampled blood TCRbeta repertoires that made up the dataset. The repertoires were released in a freely available public database intended as a resource for research on the immune response to SARS-CoV-2. Samples came from the ongoing ImmuneRACE study (first 160 participants) plus 1,254 subjects from 6 global collaborators. Sample metadata almost always included a de-identified subject ID, COVID-19 status, age in years and sex. Where HLA class I and class II types were available, the types were taken from metadata supplied by the sample provider, not from assay-based typing.

Participants in the prospective study were aged roughly 18 to 100 years, lived in 20 to 30 United States geographic areas, and enrolled through a virtual design. In the prospective study, participants were assigned to cohorts based on the clinical history participants reported in a screening survey and a study questionnaire. ImmuneRACE Cohort 3 recovered participants were defined by two consecutive negative NP/OP PCR tests, healthcare professional clearance, or symptom resolution. In the prospective study, whole blood, serum and a nasopharyngeal or oropharyngeal swab were collected from each participant by mobile phlebotomists. Over a 2-month period, participants in the prospective study had the option of providing additional blood draws and questionnaires. Before DNA extraction, prospective study blood samples were shipped either frozen or at room temperature. Broader findings and caveats from the paper: Clinical and demographic metadata were provided uncurated, with the amount varying by source and participant.

V ends up 0 bases short and J 0 bases short, with an unmatched junction base count of 2. The CDR3 covers 16 residues, taking in both the cysteine and the phenylalanine. Solely the CDR3 DNA is kept, with 48 bases framed from the first base. According to the germline V gene, CDR1 reads SGDLS and CDR2 reads YYNGEE. The immunoSEQ Assay, a bias-controlled multiplex PCR, was used to amplify TCRbeta CDR3 regions from genomic DNA. From the authors' description of their analysis: Nucleated cell counts per sample were estimated from amplification of reference gene primers within the assay. Sequence reads were collapsed and filtered to measure the absolute abundance of every unique TCRbeta CDR3 rearrangement. For each sample, productive Simpson clonality was calculated as the square root of Simpson's diversity index over productive rearrangements. TCRdb mirrors the immuneACCESS table, restricted to in-frame sequences. Some clones are absent from its copies; in checked studies, under half trace to an unresolved V gene, and the reason for the others is unknown. V and J calls and clone size come straight from that table; D and trimming were deduced from the DNA. This sample is represented by under 150,000 clones; less than 90% of them were singletons. Of the sample, about 2.5% falls within the top ten clones.

About this clone itself: Its antigen remains undetermined. No clone much larger than this one lies a single base away; base qualities are absent.

This sequence originates from a woman aged 45-65 years who had recovered from COVID-19. This chain joins TRBV9 to TRBJ2-3, with TRBD1 matching 9 junction bases. The sample taken for sequencing was PBMCs or T cells enriched from blood (not recorded which). For the CDR3, the sequence is CASSVGDRASTDTQYF. The nucleotide sequence reads as follows: TGTGCCAGCAGCGTAGGGGACAGGGCTAGCACAGATACGCAGTATTTT.